These 26 T cell receptor beta chains were sequenced from one sample in a study of cytomegalovirus exposure and HLA in healthy donors. Both 60 Vbeta primers and 13 Jbeta primers went into the PCR. Sequencing used immunoSEQ multiplex PCR; TCRdb keeps in-frame clones, though not all of them. The table has approximately 140,000 clones, 76% seen once. The specimen sequenced was PBMCs. The source is a man aged 18 to 30 in good health and CMV-seronegative.

This rearrangement joins TRBV7-8 to TRBJ2-4; 7 bases fit TRBD2. Germline V gives CDR1 SGHVS, CDR2 FQNEAQ. CDR3 size: 16 residues. Trimming removed 5 bases from V and 2 bases from J; junction bases left unmatched: 9. For the CDR3, the DNA is TGTGCCAGCAGCCACCCGGGGGGACCAACCAAAAACATTCAGTACTTC. This translates into CASSHPGGPTKNIQYF.

V is TRBV20-1 and J is TRBJ1-2; D uncertain. V lost 6 bases and J lost 8, with 13 bases in between. CDR1 is DFQATT and CDR2 is SNEGSKA in the germline V gene (reference sequence). The CDR3 loop spans 11 amino acids. The CDR3 sequence: CSAVDGAGYTF. DNA of the CDR3: TGCAGTGCCGTTGACGGAGCGGGCTACACCTTC.

This clone has more than one count but fewer than ten. Here the CDR3 DNA reads TGTGCCAGCAGCAGACCAGGGGTCGGGGCCAACGTCCTGACTTTC. Protein sequence: CASSRPGVGANVLTF. V usage is TRBV11-3 and J usage is TRBJ2-6; the D gene is possibly TRBD1 (6 bases). Germline CDR1 is SGHNT and CDR2 is YENEEA. V was cut by 5 bases and J by 4 bases, with 12 bases left in between. The CDR3 covers 15 residues.

The rearrangement links TRBV30 to TRBJ2-7; 15 nucleotides align to TRBD2. V lost 3 bases and J lost 5; bases outside the gene matches: 2. Looked up from germline, CDR1 is GTSNPN and CDR2 is SVGIG (reference sequence). This CDR3 is 14 amino acids long. The CDR3 DNA follows: TGTGCCTGGAGGGGGACTAGCGGGAGGAACGAGCAGTACTTC. Its translation: CAWRGTSGRNEQYF.

The J gene is TRBJ1-1, the V gene TRBV5-1; no clear D gene. This CDR3 is 14 amino acids long. Trimming pared 0 bases from V and 2 bases from J, leaving 8 bases between. CDR1 is SGHRS and CDR2 is YFSETQ in the germline V gene. This CDR3 reads CASSLGPVNTEAFF. CDR3 DNA sequence: TGCGCCAGCAGCTTGGGTCCGGTAAACACTGAAGCTTTCTTT.

The chain links TRBV7-8 to TRBJ2-7; a possible D gene is TRBD2 (6 bases). From germline, CDR1 is SGHVS and CDR2 FQNEAQ. CDR3 length: 14 amino acids. Trimming took 5 bases from V and 3 from J, leaving 14 bases between them. CDR3 loop: CASSPGTVDYEQYF. In nucleotides, the CDR3 is TGTGCCAGCAGCCCGGGGACTGTCGACTACGAGCAGTACTTC.

This chain connects TRBV5-6 to TRBJ1-1, with a tentative D call TRBD1 (6 bases). The V gene lost 2 bases and the J gene lost 8 bases, with 19 bases spanning the gap. The CDR3 consists of 15 residues. Looked up from germline, CDR1 is SGHDT and CDR2 is YYEEEE. CDR3 nucleotide sequence: TGTGCCAGCAGCTTAATCTATCGGGGGGGCTACGAAGCTTTCTTT. Its translation: CASSLIYRGGYEAFF.

The chain employs TRBV10-1 and TRBJ2-3; 8 bases map to TRBD2. Germline trimming cut 6 bases from V and 4 bases from J; bases unmatched to any gene: 3. The V gene's germline CDR1 is WNHNN and CDR2 SYGVQD (reference sequence). The CDR3 covers 13 residues. In nucleotides, the CDR3 is TGCGCCAGCAGAGAAGCGGGGGCAGATACGCAGTATTTT. Translating it yields CASREAGADTQYF.

The chain couples TRBV5-1 to TRBJ2-7; 7 bases map to TRBD2. Germline lookup yields CDR1 SGHRS and CDR2 YFSETQ. The CDR3 has 14 residues. After removal of 4 bases from V and 3 bases from J, the junction contained 7 bases not matched to a gene. The CDR3 reads CASSPSGAGYEQYF. DNA of the CDR3: TGCGCCAGCAGCCCGAGCGGGGCAGGCTACGAGCAGTACTTC.

The chain combines TRBV12-2 with TRBJ1-1; the table gives TRBD1 as D, unverified against the DNA. TRBV12-2 is termed a pseudogene. The CDR3 is made up of 15 amino acids. The CDR3 nucleotides are TGTGCAAGTCGCCACCCCTGGACAGGGTGCCCTGAAGCTTTCTTT. Translation: CASRHPWTGCPEAFF.

In this sample, this clone turned up once. The chain is built from TRBV6-5 and TRBJ2-7; D may be TRBD2 (5 bases). The CDR3 has 15 residues. Trimming cost V 6 bases and J 5 bases, with 20 bases left between them. Germline V CDR1 and CDR2: MNHEY, SVGAGI. CDR3 nucleotides: TGTGCCAGCAGCGATGCGGTGCGGGTAGTCCACGAGCAGTACTTC. The encoded protein is CASSDAVRVVHEQYF.

This chain joins TRBV19 and TRBJ1-5; 7 bases match TRBD1. Germline CDR1 and CDR2: LNHDA and SQIVND (reference sequence). V lost 0 bases to trimming and J lost 4 bases; unmatched junction nucleotides: 6. The CDR3 extends over 16 amino acids. The CDR3 spells CASSIDRQGLNQPQHF. The CDR3 nucleotides read TGTGCCAGTAGTATAGATAGACAGGGCCTAAATCAGCCCCAGCATTTT. Together with reference TRBV19 and TRBJ1-5, the CDR3 gives the full variable domain: DGGITQSPKYLFRKEGQNVTLSCEQNLNHDAMYWYRQDPGQGLRLIYYSQIVNDFQKGDIAEGYSVSREKKESFPLTVTSAQKNPTAFYLCASSIDRQGLNQPQHFGDGTRLSIL.

This chain uses TRBV10-1 with TRBJ1-1; D perhaps matches TRBD1 (6 bases). CDR1 is WNHNN and CDR2 is SYGVQD in the germline V gene (reference sequence). CDR3 length: 13 residues. Deletions cut 10 bases from V and 2 bases from J, with 14 bases between. The CDR3 region is CANRPGHNTEAFF. The CDR3 nucleotides are TGCGCCAATCGACCGGGACACAACACTGAAGCTTTCTTT.

The genes are TRBV7-8 and TRBJ1-1; 9 bases line up with TRBD1. CDR3 length: 14 residues. V trimming: 5 bases; J trimming: 3 bases; junction bases outside the gene matches: 4. CDR1 and CDR2 from the germline V gene are SGHVS and FQNEAQ. The CDR3: CASSLDRGDTEAFF. The CDR3 DNA follows: TGTGCCAGCAGCCTAGACAGGGGGGACACTGAAGCTTTCTTT. Full variable domain (missing parts from reference TRBV7-8 and TRBJ1-1): GAGVSQSPRYKVAKRGQDVALRCDPISGHVSLFWYQQALGQGPEFLTYFQNEAQLDKSGLPSDRFFAERPEGSVSTLKIQRTQQEDSAVYLCASSLDRGDTEAFFGQGTRLTVV.

The chain has TRBV10-1 and TRBJ1-1, with no clear D. This CDR3 region has 13 residues. Germline CDR1 and CDR2: WNHNN and SYGVQD (reference sequence). Trimming removed 1 base from V and 2 bases from J, with 5 bases in between. The CDR3 coding sequence is TGCGCCAGCAGTGAGTACAGAAACACTGAAGCTTTCTTT. Protein product: CASSEYRNTEAFF.

The gene calls are TRBV6-4 and TRBJ1-2; maybe TRBD1 (5 bases). V shed 7 bases and J shed 7 bases, with 22 bases lying between them. The CDR3 has 15 amino acids. In germline, CDR1 is MRHNA, CDR2 SNTAGT. Here the CDR3 reads CASKYEARVESGYTF. As DNA, the CDR3 is TGTGCCAGCAAGTATGAAGCCAGGGTTGAGTCTGGCTACACCTTC.

This rearrangement joins TRBV20-1 to TRBJ2-1; tentative D call: TRBD1 (5 bases). CDR3 length: 11 residues. With 5 bases removed from V and 5 bases from J, the gap between germline ends came to 7 bases. Per the germline V gene, CDR1 is DFQATT and CDR2 is SNEGSKA (reference sequence). The CDR3 nucleotides read TGCAGTGCTCCGACAGACAATGAGCAGTTCTTC. This gives the protein CSAPTDNEQFF.

This chain links TRBV6-1 with TRBJ1-1; 7 nucleotides match TRBD1. CDR3 size: 15 residues. The ends lost 7 bases at V and 1 base at J; junction bases unmatched: 9. Germline CDR1 and CDR2: MNHNS and SASEGT. CDR3 sequence: CASNKDRVWNTEAFF. The CDR3 DNA reads TGTGCCAGCAACAAAGACAGGGTATGGAACACTGAAGCTTTCTTT.

The CDR3 region has the DNA TGCGCCAGCAGCTTGTGGGGGCGCTTGGAAGAGACCCAGTACTTC. Translated, it gives CASSLWGRLEETQYF. The chain uses TRBV5-1 and TRBJ2-5, with D perhaps matching TRBD1 (6 bases). Germline CDR1 SGHRS, CDR2 YFSETQ. The CDR3 runs to 15 residues. V shed 1 base and J shed 3 bases, with 13 bases lying between them.

The V call is TRBV2, the J call TRBJ2-7; D unresolved. The germline V gene encodes CDR1 SNHLY and CDR2 FYNNEI. The CDR3 sequence is 14 residues long. V was trimmed by 3 bases and J by 3 bases, leaving 12 bases between them. The CDR3 protein is CASSDGPENYEQYF. CDR3 DNA: TGTGCCAGCAGTGATGGGCCAGAAAACTACGAGCAGTACTTC. Full variable domain (missing parts from reference TRBV2 and TRBJ2-7): EPEVTQTPSHQVTQMGQEVILRCVPISNHLYFYWYRQILGQKVEFLVSFYNNEISEKSEIFDDQFSVERPDGSNFTLKIRSTKLEDSAMYFCASSDGPENYEQYFGPGTRLTVT.

J is TRBJ2-4 and V is TRBV6-5, with a possible D match to TRBD1 (5 bases). The CDR3 sequence is 15 residues long. V lost 6 bases and J 3 bases, leaving 15 bases between the germline ends. The germline V gene has CDR1 MNHEY and CDR2 SVGAGI. In DNA form, the CDR3 reads TGTGCCAGCAGACGAAGTGGGGCGTTCAAAAACATTCAGTACTTC. It is translated as CASRRSGAFKNIQYF.

This clone was recorded once. This chain joins TRBV7-9 and TRBJ1-5; 8 bases line up with TRBD1. In germline, CDR1 is SEHNR, CDR2 FQNEAQ (reference sequence). V lost 5 bases to trimming and J lost 2 bases; unmatched junction nucleotides: 8. The CDR3 spans 16 residues. The DNA for the CDR3 is TGTGCCAGCAGCACAACAGGGGGAATGGGCAATCAGCCCCAGCATTTT. This encodes CASSTTGGMGNQPQHF. The full variable domain, rest sourced from reference TRBV7-9 and TRBJ1-5, is DTGVSQNPRHKITKRGQNVTFRCDPISEHNRLYWYRQTLGQGPEFLTYFQNEAQLEKSRLLSDRFSAERPKGSFSTLEIQRTEQGDSAMYLCASSTTGGMGNQPQHFGDGTRLSIL.

This clone has more than one count but fewer than ten. The chain is built from TRBV27 and TRBJ1-4; D is unclear. In germline, CDR1 is MNHEY, CDR2 SMNVEV (reference sequence). The CDR3 is 15 residues long. V lost 1 base, J lost 3 bases, and 9 bases lay in between. The CDR3 sequence: CASSLWTGANEKLFF. CDR3 sequence (DNA): TGTGCCAGCAGTTTATGGACTGGAGCTAATGAAAAACTGTTTTTT.

This clone was counted a few times. CDR3: CASSSGQGNQPQHF. In nucleotides, the CDR3 is TGTGCCAGCAGTTCGGGACAGGGCAATCAGCCCCAGCATTTT. The chain employs TRBV28 and TRBJ1-5; 8 bases fit TRBD1. V was clipped by 4 bases and J by 2 bases; unmatched bases: 1. The CDR3 consists of 14 residues. CDR1 and CDR2 (germline): MDHEN, SYDVKM.

This chain joins TRBV28 and TRBJ1-5, with 8 bases identical to TRBD1. Germline trimming cut 5 bases from V and 2 bases from J; bases unmatched to any gene: 2. CDR1 and CDR2 from the germline V gene are MDHEN and SYDVKM. The CDR3 contains 14 residues. CDR3 in DNA: TGTGCCAGCAGTACAGGGGGTGGCAATCAGCCCCAGCATTTT. This encodes CASSTGGGNQPQHF.

This clone was recorded once. The chain links TRBV27 to TRBJ2-7; 13 positions agree with TRBD2. The CDR3 has 16 amino acids. With 5 bases clipped from V and 4 bases from J, the junction kept 8 bases outside the gene matches. Germline CDR1 MNHEY, CDR2 SMNVEV (reference sequence). CDR3 sequence reads: CASSTGLAGARYEQYF. The CDR3 DNA is TGTGCCAGCAGTACTGGACTAGCGGGAGCCCGATACGAGCAGTACTTC.